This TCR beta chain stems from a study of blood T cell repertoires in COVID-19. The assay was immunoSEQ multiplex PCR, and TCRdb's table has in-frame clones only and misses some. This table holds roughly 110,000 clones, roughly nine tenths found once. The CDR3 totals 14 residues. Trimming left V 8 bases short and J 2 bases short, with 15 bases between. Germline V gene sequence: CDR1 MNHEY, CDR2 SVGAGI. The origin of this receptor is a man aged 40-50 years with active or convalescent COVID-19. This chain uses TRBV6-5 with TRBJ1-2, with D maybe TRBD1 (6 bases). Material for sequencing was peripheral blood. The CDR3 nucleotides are TGTGCCAGCGCGAGGGACACCCAGAACTATGGCTACACCTTC. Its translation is CASARDTQNYGYTF.